Listed below are T cell receptor beta chains from one sample, sequenced in a study of T-cell memory formation after mild COVID-19. TCRdb reprocessed the 5' RACE reads via MiXCR and lists one record per CDR3 protein. The sample yields 150,000 to 200,000 distinct CDR3 sequences, 20% to 25% seen once. The sequenced sample was PBMCs or a T cell subset sorted from them (not recorded which). These receptors were taken from an adult woman who had mild COVID-19 (a few samples of this study predate the infection). Cell type and time point are not known. The CDR3 runs from the conserved cysteine through the conserved F or W. Fields, in order: D gene, J gene, CDR3 length, clone size, V gene, CDR3 protein, CDR3 DNA. A D gene is named only where the DNA matches it firmly. Clone size is not always given. Where it is, it says once, few, many or a class for expanded clones.

NA TRBJ1-5 14 few TRBV19 CASSARDSNQPQHF TGTGCCAGTAGTGCCCGGGACAGCAATCAGCCCCAGCATTTT
TRBD1 TRBJ2-1 15 few TRBV27 CASSSDRVGYNEQFF TGTGCCAGCAGCTCAGACAGGGTCGGGTACAATGAGCAGTTCTTC
NA TRBJ1-5 15 NA TRBV7-3 CASSLTLALNQPQHF TGTGCCAGCAGCTTAACTCTGGCTCTGAATCAGCCCCAGCATTTT
NA TRBJ2-3 15 NA TRBV27 CASSGYREGGNTQYF TGTGCCAGCAGTGGCTACAGGGAGGGCGGGAATACGCAGTATTTT
NA TRBJ1-1 14 NA TRBV4-1 CASSIGGGGTEAFF TGCGCCAGCAGCATAGGAGGCGGGGGCACTGAAGCTTTCTTT
NA TRBJ2-5 14 NA TRBV29-1 CSVWTADFQETQYF TGCAGCGTCTGGACAGCGGACTTCCAGGAGACCCAGTACTTC
TRBD2 TRBJ2-3 18 NA TRBV12-3/TRBV12-4 CASTDELAGGPSTDTQYF TGTGCCAGCACTGATGAGCTAGCGGGAGGGCCGAGCACAGATACGCAGTATTTT
NA TRBJ2-3 15 many TRBV24-1 CATSEQGGGTDTQYF TGTGCCACCAGTGAGCAGGGAGGAGGGACAGATACGCAGTATTTT
NA TRBJ2-1 17 NA TRBV7-9 CASSLAMGVPGDNEQFF TGTGCCAGCAGCTTAGCGATGGGGGTACCCGGGGACAATGAGCAGTTCTTC
NA TRBJ1-1 14 NA TRBV7-8 CASSPWTENTEAFF TGTGCCAGCAGCCCCTGGACAGAAAACACTGAAGCTTTCTTT
NA TRBJ1-5 13 few TRBV2 CASSDQGSQPQHF TGTGCCAGCAGTGACCAGGGTAGTCAGCCCCAGCATTTT
NA TRBJ1-1 13 few TRBV3-1 CASSPLVHTEAFF TGTGCCAGCAGCCCACTAGTCCACACTGAAGCTTTCTTT
NA TRBJ2-3 14 few TRBV20-1 CSARDPKETDTQYF TGCAGTGCTAGAGACCCGAAAGAGACGGATACGCAGTATTTT
NA TRBJ2-1 13 NA TRBV7-2 CASSLVTYNEQFF TGTGCCAGCAGCTTAGTTACCTACAATGAGCAGTTCTTC
NA TRBJ2-1 12 NA TRBV5-6 CASSKQSNEQFF TGTGCCAGCAGTAAACAGAGCAATGAGCAGTTCTTC
NA TRBJ1-2 14 NA TRBV20-1 CSASGQPTNYGYTF TGCAGTGCAAGTGGACAGCCGACTAACTATGGCTACACCTTC
NA TRBJ1-2 13 NA TRBV9 CARTIGGNYGYTF TGTGCCAGGACGATAGGGGGGAACTATGGCTACACCTTC
NA TRBJ2-1 15 NA TRBV9 CASSVVGLPYNEQFF TGTGCCAGCAGCGTAGTGGGACTCCCCTACAATGAGCAGTTCTTC
NA TRBJ2-2 15 few TRBV4-1 CASSQDNMVTGELFF TGCGCCAGCAGCCAAGATAACATGGTGACCGGGGAGCTGTTTTTT
NA TRBJ2-3 18 NA TRBV5-1 CASSLRPVDRWPTDTQYF TGCGCCAGCAGCTTACGTCCCGTTGACAGGTGGCCCACAGATACGCAGTATTTT
TRBD1 TRBJ2-7 14 NA TRBV23-1 CASDGQGCPYEQYF TGCGCCAGCGACGGACAGGGTTGCCCCTACGAGCAGTACTTC
NA TRBJ2-1 14 NA TRBV12-3/TRBV12-4 CASSFDGPYNEQFF TGTGCCAGCAGTTTCGACGGACCCTACAATGAGCAGTTCTTC
NA TRBJ2-7 15 many TRBV7-3 CASSLQGSSSYEQYF TGTGCCAGCAGCTTACAGGGGTCGAGCTCCTACGAGCAGTACTTC
NA TRBJ1-2 13 NA TRBV29-1 CSVQESANYGYTF TGCAGCGTCCAAGAGAGCGCGAACTATGGCTACACCTTC
NA TRBJ1-1 13 NA TRBV3-1 CASSQAFDTEAFF TGTGCCAGCAGCCAGGCCTTTGACACTGAAGCTTTCTTT
NA TRBJ2-1 15 NA TRBV9 CASSRYGGVDNEQFF TGTGCCAGCAGCCGGTATGGAGGGGTCGACAATGAGCAGTTCTTC
NA TRBJ1-1 13 NA TRBV15 CATSRGGDTEAFF TGTGCCACCAGCAGAGGAGGGGACACTGAAGCTTTCTTT
NA TRBJ2-1 17 NA TRBV5-1 CASSFPATGTSYNEQFF TGCGCCAGCAGCTTCCCAGCGACAGGGACTAGCTACAATGAGCAGTTCTTC
NA TRBJ2-1 14 NA TRBV5-4 CASSSRGSYNEQFF TGTGCCAGCAGCTCCCGGGGGTCCTACAATGAGCAGTTCTTC